This T cell receptor (beta chain) was recovered during a study of CXCR3-negative and CXCR3-positive naive CD8 T cells. Across the study: A total of about 135 million TRB reads was generated, with about 1.5 +/- 0.3 million per library.

Sorts performed in triplicate captured some 270,000 cells each from every CD8+ T cell subset. Among CD8+ T cells, naive ones were CD45RO-CCR7+CD27+CD95-. The study's findings and limits: Against CXCR3-negative naive cells, CXCR3-positive naive cells showed more hydrophobic TRB CDR3s.

As for this clonotype: Its antigen is unknown.

The study made its TRB cDNA libraries by 5' RACE, adding UMI labels. Following a re-call of the 5' RACE reads, TCRdb has one entry per CDR3 protein and lacks DNA. This sample's clone table lists tens of thousands of distinct CDR3 sequences. The CDR3 is made up of 14 amino acids. CDR1 is MDHEN, CDR2 SYDVKM, per germline. The receptor's source is a human donor in good health. Some clones in this sample may be carry-over from other donors' samples. The sequenced sample consisted of naive CXCR3+ CD8+ T cells from blood. The subset is: CD45RO-CCR7+CD27+CD95- naive CD8+ T cells expressing CXCR3 (TNR3+). The rearrangement uses TRBV28 and TRBJ2-2; TCRdb lists TRBD1, though no DNA is available to test this call. CDR3 sequence: CASSWGQHTGELFF. The whole variable domain, filled in from reference TRBV28 and TRBJ2-2, reads DVKVTQSSRYLVKRTGEKVFLECVQDMDHENMFWYRQDPGLGLRLIYFSYDVKMKEKGDIPEGYSVSREKKERFSLILESASTNQTSMYLCASSWGQHTGELFFGEGSRLTVL.